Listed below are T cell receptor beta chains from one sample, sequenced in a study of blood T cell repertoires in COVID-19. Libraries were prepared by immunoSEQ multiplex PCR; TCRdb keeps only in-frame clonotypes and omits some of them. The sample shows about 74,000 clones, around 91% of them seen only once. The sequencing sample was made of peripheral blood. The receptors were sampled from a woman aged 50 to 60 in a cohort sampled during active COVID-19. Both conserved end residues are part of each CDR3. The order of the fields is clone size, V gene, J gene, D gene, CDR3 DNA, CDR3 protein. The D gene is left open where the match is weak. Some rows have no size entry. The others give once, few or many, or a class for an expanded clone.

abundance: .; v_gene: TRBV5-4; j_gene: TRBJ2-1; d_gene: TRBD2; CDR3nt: TGTGCCAGCAGCCCGACTAGCGGGAGCTTAGGTGAGCAGTTCTTC; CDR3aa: CASSPTSGSLGEQFF
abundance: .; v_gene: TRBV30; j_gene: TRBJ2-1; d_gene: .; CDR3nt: TGTGCCTGGAGTTCCCTCGGGAGTAGCTCCTACAATGAGCAGTTCTTC; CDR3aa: CAWSSLGSSSYNEQFF
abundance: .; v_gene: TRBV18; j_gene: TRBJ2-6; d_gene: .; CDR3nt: TGTGCCAGCTCACCTTCGACAGGGAGGACTGGGGCCAACGTCCTGACTTTC; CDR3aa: CASSPSTGRTGANVLTF
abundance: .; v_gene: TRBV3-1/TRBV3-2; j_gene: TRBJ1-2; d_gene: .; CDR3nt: TGTGCCAGCAGCCAAGGCAGGCTCTATGGCTACACCTTC; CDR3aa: CASSQGRLYGYTF
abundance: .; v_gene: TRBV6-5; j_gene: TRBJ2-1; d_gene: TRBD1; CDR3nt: TGTGCCAGCAGTCGGACAGGGGGCAACAATGAGCAGTTCTTC; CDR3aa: CASSRTGGNNEQFF
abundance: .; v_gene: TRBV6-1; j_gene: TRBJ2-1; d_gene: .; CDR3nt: TGTGCCAGCAGTGACAGGACAACGCCGGGTATCAATGAGCAGTTCTTC; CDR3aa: CASSDRTTPGINEQFF
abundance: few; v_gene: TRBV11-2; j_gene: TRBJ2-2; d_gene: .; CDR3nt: TGTGCCAGCAGCCCTGGGGGGGCTGGGGCCGGGGAGCTGTTTTTT; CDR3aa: CASSPGGAGAGELFF
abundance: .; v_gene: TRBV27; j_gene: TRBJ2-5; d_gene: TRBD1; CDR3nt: TGTGCCAGCAGTAAACCGGGACAGGGGAGAGAGACCCAGTACTTC; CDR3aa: CASSKPGQGRETQYF
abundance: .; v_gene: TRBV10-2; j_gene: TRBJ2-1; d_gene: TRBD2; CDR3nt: TGCGCCAGCGGGAGCACTAGCGGGAGATTAAGGACCTACAATGAGCAGTTCTTC; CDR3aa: CASGSTSGRLRTYNEQFF
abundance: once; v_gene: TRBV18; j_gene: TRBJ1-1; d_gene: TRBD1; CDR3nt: TGTGCCAGCTCACCCGACAGGGGGCCGGGTACTGAAGCTTTCTTT; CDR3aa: CASSPDRGPGTEAFF
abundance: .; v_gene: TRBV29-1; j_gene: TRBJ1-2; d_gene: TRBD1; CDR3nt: TGCAGCGCCACGCGACAGGGAAACTATGGCTACACCTTC; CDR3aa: CSATRQGNYGYTF
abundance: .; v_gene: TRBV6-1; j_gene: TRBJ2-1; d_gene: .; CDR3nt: TGTGCCAGCAGTGAACCGGCACTAGATGAGCAGTTCTTC; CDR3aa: CASSEPALDEQFF
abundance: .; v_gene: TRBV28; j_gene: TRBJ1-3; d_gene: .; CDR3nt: TGTGCCAGCAGCCCCCCAGGGTTGGCCAAGGGAAACACCATATATTTT; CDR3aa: CASSPPGLAKGNTIYF
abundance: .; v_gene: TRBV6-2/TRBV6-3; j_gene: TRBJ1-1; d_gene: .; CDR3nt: TGTGCCAGCAGTTACTCCCCCCTCCGGGGAACTGAAGCTTTCTTT; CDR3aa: CASSYSPLRGTEAFF
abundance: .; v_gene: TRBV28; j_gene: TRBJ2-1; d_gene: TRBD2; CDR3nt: TGTGCCAGCAGTCGACCGGGACTAGCGGGAGGGCTTTACAATGAGCAGTTCTTC; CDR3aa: CASSRPGLAGGLYNEQFF
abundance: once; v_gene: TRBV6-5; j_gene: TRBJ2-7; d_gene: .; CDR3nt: TGTGCCAGCAGGACAGCTACCTACGAGCAGTACTTC; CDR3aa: CASRTATYEQYF
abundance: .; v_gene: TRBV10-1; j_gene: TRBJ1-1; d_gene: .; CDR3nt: TGCGCCAGCAGTGAAGAGGTATCGGACACTGAAGCTTTCTTT; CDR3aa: CASSEEVSDTEAFF
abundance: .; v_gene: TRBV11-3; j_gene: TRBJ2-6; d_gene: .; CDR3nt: TGTGCCAGCAGCTCCGGAGTCTCTGGGGCCAACGTCCTGACTTTC; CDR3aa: CASSSGVSGANVLTF
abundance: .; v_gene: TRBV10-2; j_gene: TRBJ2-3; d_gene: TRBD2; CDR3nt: TGCGCCAGCAGTGAGGCTAGCGGGAGTACAGATACGCAGTATTTT; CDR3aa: CASSEASGSTDTQYF
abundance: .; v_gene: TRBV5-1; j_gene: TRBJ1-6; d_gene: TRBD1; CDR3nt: TGCGCCAGCAGCCCGGCCGGAGGGACAGGGAGCTTTGATTCACCCCTCCACTTT; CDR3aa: CASSPAGGTGSFDSPLHF
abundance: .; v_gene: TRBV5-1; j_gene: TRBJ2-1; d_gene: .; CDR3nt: TGCGCCAGCAGCTTGGCCATGGCAGAAGTTAATGAGCAGTTCTTC; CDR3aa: CASSLAMAEVNEQFF
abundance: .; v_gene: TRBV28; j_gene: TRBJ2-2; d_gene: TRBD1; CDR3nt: TGTGCCAGTGACAGGGAGAACACCGGGGAGCTGTTTTTT; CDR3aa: CASDRENTGELFF
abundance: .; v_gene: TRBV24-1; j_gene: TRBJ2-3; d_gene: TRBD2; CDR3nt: TGTGCCACCCGAGGCCTAGCGGGAAGCACAGATACGCAGTATTTT; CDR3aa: CATRGLAGSTDTQYF
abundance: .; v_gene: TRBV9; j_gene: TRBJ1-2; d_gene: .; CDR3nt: TGTGCCAGCAGCGTAGGGAGGGTTTCGGGTGGCTACACCTTC; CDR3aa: CASSVGRVSGGYTF
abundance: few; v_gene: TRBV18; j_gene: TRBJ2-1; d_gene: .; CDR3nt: TGTGCCAGCTCAGGTGATGGGCGTCTAAGTAATGAGCAGTTCTTC; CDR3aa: CASSGDGRLSNEQFF
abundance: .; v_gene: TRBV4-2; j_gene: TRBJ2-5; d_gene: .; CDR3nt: TGTGCCAGCAGCCCCTTTAGCGGACAAGAGACCCAGTACTTC; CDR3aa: CASSPFSGQETQYF
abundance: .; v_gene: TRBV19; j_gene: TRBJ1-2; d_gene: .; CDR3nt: TGTGCCACCAGGGGAGGGGACTATGGCTACACCTTC; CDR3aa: CATRGGDYGYTF
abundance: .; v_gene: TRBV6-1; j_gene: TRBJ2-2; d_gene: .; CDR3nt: TGTGCCAGCTGTAAAGGGGAGGTGGTAGCCCGCACCGGGGAGCTGTTTTTT; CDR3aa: CASCKGEVVARTGELFF
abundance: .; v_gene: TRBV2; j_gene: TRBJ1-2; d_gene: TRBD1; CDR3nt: TGTGCCAGCAGCCGACAGGGGGATAACTATGGCTACACCTTC; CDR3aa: CASSRQGDNYGYTF
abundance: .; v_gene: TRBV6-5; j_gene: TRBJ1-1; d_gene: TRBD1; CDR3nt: TGTGCCAGCAGTCTTCCAGGGGGGACCACTGAAGCTTTCTTT; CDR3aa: CASSLPGGTTEAFF
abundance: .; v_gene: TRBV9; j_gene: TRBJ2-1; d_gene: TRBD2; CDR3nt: TGTGCCAGCAGCGTCACCGGGACTAGCGGGAGGGGGGGCTACAATGAGCAGTTCTTC; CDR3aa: CASSVTGTSGRGGYNEQFF
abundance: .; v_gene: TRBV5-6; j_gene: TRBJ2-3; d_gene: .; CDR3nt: TGTGCCAGCAGTCTCTCTAGGGGATCTCAGTATTTT; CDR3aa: CASSLSRGSQYF
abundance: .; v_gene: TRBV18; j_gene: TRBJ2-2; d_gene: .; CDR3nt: TGTGCCAGCTCACCTCAAAATTCGAACACCGGGGAGCTGTTTTTT; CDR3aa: CASSPQNSNTGELFF
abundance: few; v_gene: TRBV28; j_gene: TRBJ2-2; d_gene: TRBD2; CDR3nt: TGTGCCAGCAGTTTCAACGGACTAGCGAGTGGGGAGCTGTTTTTT; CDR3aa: CASSFNGLASGELFF
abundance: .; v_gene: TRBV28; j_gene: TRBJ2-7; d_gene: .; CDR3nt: TGTGCCAGCAGCTACGCCCGACGGGAATACGAGCAGTACTTC; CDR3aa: CASSYARREYEQYF
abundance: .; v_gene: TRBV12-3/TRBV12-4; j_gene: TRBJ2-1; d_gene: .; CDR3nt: TGTGCCAGCAGCCAGACTCAAAGACTGTTCTTC; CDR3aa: CASSQTQRLFF
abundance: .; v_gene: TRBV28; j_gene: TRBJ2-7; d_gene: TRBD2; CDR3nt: TGTGCCAGCAGTTTATCTAGCGGGACCCGGTACTACGAGCAGTACTTC; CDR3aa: CASSLSSGTRYYEQYF
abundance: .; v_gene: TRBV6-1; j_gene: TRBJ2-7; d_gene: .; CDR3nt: TGTGCCAGCAGTGACAACGGGAAAAGGAAGTACGAGCAGTACTTC; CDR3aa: CASSDNGKRKYEQYF
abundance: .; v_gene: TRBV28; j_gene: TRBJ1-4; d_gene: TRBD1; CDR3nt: TGTGCCAGCAGTTCACCGGGACAGGGTGGGAATGAAAAACTGTTTTTT; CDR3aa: CASSSPGQGGNEKLFF
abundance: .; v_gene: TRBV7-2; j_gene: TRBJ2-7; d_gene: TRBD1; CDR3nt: TGTGCCAGCAGCTTAGGTGGGACAGGGGCGTGGGAGCAGTACTTC; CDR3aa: CASSLGGTGAWEQYF
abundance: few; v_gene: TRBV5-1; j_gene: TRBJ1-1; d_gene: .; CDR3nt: TGCGCCAGCAGCCACCGCGGGACTCGCCGACAAGAGAACACTGAAGCTTTCTTT; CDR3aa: CASSHRGTRRQENTEAFF
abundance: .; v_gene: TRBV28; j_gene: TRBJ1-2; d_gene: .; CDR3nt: TGTGCCAGCACTCTCGGGACTCACGATGGCTACACCTTC; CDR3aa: CASTLGTHDGYTF
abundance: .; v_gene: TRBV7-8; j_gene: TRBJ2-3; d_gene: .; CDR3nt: TGTGCCAGCAGCCTCCAGGGGGATACGCAGTATTTT; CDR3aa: CASSLQGDTQYF
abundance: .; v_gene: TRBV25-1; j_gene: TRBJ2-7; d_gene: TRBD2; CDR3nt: TGTGCCAGCAATCCTAGCGGGAACTCCTACGAGCAGTACTTC; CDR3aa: CASNPSGNSYEQYF